This TCR beta chain comes out of a study of T cells in Graves' hyperthyroidism and ophthalmopathy (dated by TCRdb to between 2019 and 2020). About the full investigation: Peripheral blood samples were taken at initial diagnosis, before any treatment was given. To identify TCR V-J signatures that set the groups apart, the researchers used a discovery cohort of more than 95 patients, made up of fewer than 50 with Graves' ophthalmopathy and around 58 with stable Graves' hyperthyroidism. Prospective prediction of ophthalmopathy was tested in an independent validation cohort of some 19 hyperthyroidism patients and some 17 patients who later progressed to ophthalmopathy. The approximately 95 discovery patients were divided at random into training and test sets in a 7:3 ratio. In addition, the study compared T-cell repertoires in thyroid tissue and in blood from several Graves' hyperthyroidism patients. Once sampling was done, hyperthyroidism patients were given methimazole at a starting dose of 30 mg daily, whereas ophthalmopathy patients were given high-dose intravenous methylprednisolone. According to the paper, TCR Vbeta CDR3 sequencing was carried out on some 130 peripheral blood samples, which came from around 43 ophthalmopathy, approximately 78 hyperthyroidism and about 17 progressor patients. Study-wide findings and limitations: In validation, the model predicted progression to ophthalmopathy with around 71% sensitivity and roughly 72% specificity, a median of about 6.7 months before onset. Most expanded thyroid clonotypes (frequency above 0.001) were also detected in blood, a finding suggesting that blood repertoires may reflect thyroid immune responses. Ophthalmopathy was separated from stable hyperthyroidism by a 13 V-J signature model, with approximately 89% sensitivity and 81% to 82% specificity obtained in cross-validation and 80%/75% obtained in testing. No statistical method was used to set the sample size in advance, and investigators knew the group allocation.

There are 14 amino acids in the CDR3, from cysteine to phenylalanine inclusive. Only the CDR3 region is kept as DNA, spanning 42 bases read in frame from base 1. V was cut back by 3 bases and J by 0 bases, leaving a gap of 9 bases between them. Taken from the germline V gene, the CDR1 and CDR2 loops are MDHEN and SYDVKM. A patient counted as having stable Graves' hyperthyroidism if no progression to ophthalmopathy occurred over 18 months of follow-up. Hyperthyroidism patients were newly diagnosed, had a disease duration of under 2 months, and were aged 18 to 65 years. Exclusion was applied to patients with uncontrolled infections, other autoimmune diseases, pregnancy or lactation. Diagnoses were established on the basis of clinical symptoms, serum thyroxine and TRAb, thyroid ultrasound, and orbital computed tomography. PBMCs were isolated from more than 8 ml of fresh peripheral blood by Ficoll-Paque density gradient centrifugation. Trizol reagent was used to extract total RNA, and RNA quality was then checked on an Agilent 2100 Bioanalyzer.

The TCR beta CDR3 regions were amplified from the RNA transcripts. The first round of RT-PCR for the TCR CDR3 was performed with the HTBI primer set and the Qiagen OneStep RT-PCR kit. Libraries were constructed in a second round of multiplex PCR, after which size selection and purification were carried out. The libraries were sequenced on an Illumina HiSeq2000 using paired-end 100 bp reads. The published analysis was carried out like this. SOAPnuke was used to process the raw data, throwing out any read that contained adapters or uncalled bases, had a mean Phred below 15, or lacked an exact constant-primer or identifier match. COPE v1.2.5 was used to merge the high-quality paired reads, and each unique nucleotide sequence was defined as a clonotype. Clonotypes were aligned to IMGT TRBV, TRBD and TRBJ reference segments using MiTCR v1.1. The analysis included only V-J combinations with a frequency above 0.0001, which together covered about 99% of the repertoires. The TCS score was defined as the ratio of F50 (clonal expansion) to E x V (chaos), calculated using BLOSUM62-based TCRdist between CDR3 peptides within each V-J. Welch's t-statistics and random forest reduced approximately 520 V-J features to 13, which were used in a naive Bayes classifier (R e1071). In-frame beta chains were kept once TCRdb had trimmed the public reads at Q25 with fastp and called clones with MiXCR. Each entry merges the rows of one CDR3 protein and shows their most common DNA and genes. TCRdb's processing, not the authors' own work, is the source of the V and J calls. This sample gives about 360,000 distinct CDR3 sequences in total; around 13% of them show up just once. Of the sample, 9.2% falls within the top ten clones.

This clonotype was counted a few times. Its recognized antigen is unknown. No base-level quality is on record; no much larger clone is a single base apart. Input material: blood. The sequence links TRBV28 to TRBJ2-7, with a weak D call of TRBD1 (6 bases match). The TCR comes from a woman younger than 30 with Graves' hyperthyroidism. The nucleotide sequence reads as follows: TGTGCCAGCAGTTTGACAGGATTCTCCTACGAGCAGTACTTC. Its product reads: CASSLTGFSYEQYF.